This TCR beta chain is from a study of blood T cells in healthy people across ages. This clonotype was found a few times. Total RNA, at least 6 micrograms per sample, was extracted from PBMCs. The CDR3 is 14 residues long. Germline V gene data show CDR1 as KGHSH and CDR2 as LQKENI. Trimming removed 6 bases at V and 5 bases at J, with 14 bases between. Using a J-beta primer mix together with a sample-barcoded 5' primer, a second PCR was run for roughly 6 to 11 cycles. Each CDR3 protein is one row after TCRdb ran MiXCR on the 5' RACE reads. The repertoire holds some 700,000 distinct CDR3 sequences, with 22% as singletons.

The chain employs TRBV18 and TRBJ2-4; possible D gene TRBD1, 5 bases. The receptor was isolated from a man aged 70-80 years in good health. The sample taken for sequencing was blood. The CDR3 loop is CASSPRGTQNIQYF. CDR3 DNA: TGTGCCAGCTCCCCAAGGGGCACCCAAAACATTCAGTACTTC.